This TCR beta chain derives from a study of cytomegalovirus exposure and HLA in healthy donors listed by TCRdb under 2017. The study in broad terms: An earlier analysis of roughly 500 of the donors reported 250 to 300 Gb of sequence data and around 110 million unique TCR beta sequences from 190 million or so T cells. An early release that covered about 600 HLA-typed donors contained around 330 gigabases of sequencing data and tens of millions of unique TCR sequences. The genetic ancestry cluster associated with self-reported Caucasian donors included 81% of the roughly 400 genotyped donors. The study aimed to test whether signatures of past pathogen exposure could be identified by cataloging public T cell receptors. The study used immunosequencing to profile the T cell repertoires of 666 subjects and linked those repertoires to cytomegalovirus serostatus. Besides the first cohort of 666 subjects, a separate validation cohort made up of some 110 different subjects was used. High-throughput TCR immunosequencing, statistical association of individual TCRs with disease status, and machine learning were combined to predict cytomegalovirus infection status. A later analysis re-analyzed previously published TCR beta repertoires from about 730 donors and added high-resolution HLA genotyping to study TCR occurrence patterns. In the later analysis, no new phenotypic data were used to find candidate immune exposures; instead, reliance was placed on TCR beta sequences and their occurrence across donors. An earlier analysis of 500 to 750 of the donors applied high-throughput TCR beta sequencing to assess whether each TCR beta V gene segment acted as functional or pseudogenic. Donor age, sex, ethnicity and CMV serostatus were compiled alongside the repertoire data. In a later genetic analysis, genome-wide SNP genotypes for about three fifths of the roughly 670 donors were used, and that subset was treated as a discovery cohort. Every discovery cohort repertoire had been produced on one sequencing platform. Both class I and class II loci were covered by HLA typing, at four-digit resolution. Typing coverage differed by locus: A, B, C, DRB1 and DQB1 were typed in roughly 629-640 donors, DQA1 in 500 to 550, DPA1 in some 570, and DPB1 in 450 to 490. Roughly 5 DR-DQ haplotypes were treated as single units for association and clustering because of strong linkage in the cohort. Across about 380 genotyped donors of the cohort, an average of about 200,000 unique TCR beta nucleotide sequences per donor were sequenced, and 15% to 20% of those sequences were non-productive. The paper's findings and limits, for the study overall: When HLA alleles, especially DR and DQ, strongly co-occurred, TCR associations were difficult to assign to individual alleles. At a false discovery rate of 0.05, a later analysis linked approximately 18,000 TCR beta sequences to specific HLA alleles. It was suggested by the authors that the approach could potentially be generalized to other disease states and immunological phenotypes. The sequencing pipeline was judged likely to have produced a cluster of highly shared sequence variants as a technical artifact. In a later analysis, the rate of TCR association differed among HLA loci, with DRB1 alleles having the most associated TCRs and HLA-C alleles having the fewest. This cohort had only TCR beta chains sequenced, and the lack of alpha or paired-chain data limited which features could be detected. In a later analysis, HLA-associated TCR beta chains were found to be more clonally expanded and to have lower generation probabilities than equally common non-associated chains. In vitro tests confirmed that a few of the cytomegalovirus-associated TCR beta chains recognize cytomegalovirus antigens. Linkage disequilibrium might explain the correlated functional status among segregating V segments, but an unknown experimental factor could not be ruled out. While some public TCRs were present in many individuals, most TCR sequences turned up only very rarely across donors. A later genetic analysis reported fewer N-insertions in productive TCRs among donors in an Asian-associated ancestry cluster than the roughly 700-donor mean. Most CMV-associated TCR beta chains appeared to be HLA-restricted in a later analysis, and the HLA associations seemed to be driven largely by CMV exposure. Over 15 rarely observed V segments, including chromosome 9 orphons, were excluded from the earlier analysis of approximately 500 of the donors because counts were too low. The classifier was reported to diagnose cytomegalovirus status with high specificity and sensitivity in both the original cohort and the validation cohort. Sequencing depth was assumed to be roughly uniform across donors in the presence/absence analyses, though that assumption may not hold. An association between a missense DCLRE1C variant and V-gene and J-gene trimming of TCR beta chains was found in a later genetic analysis and replicated in an independent cohort. Several of the top co-occurrence clusters appeared to be linked to parvovirus B19, influenza, CMV and Epstein-Barr virus, according to a later analysis. In an earlier analysis of 587 of the donors, most TCR beta V segments appeared in productive rearrangements about 87% or about 30% of the time, broadly matching IMGT annotations. The only immune exposure information available for the cohort was CMV serostatus. A further reported finding was that TCR beta sequences accurately predicted the HLA-A and HLA-B alleles for most subjects in the first cohort. The study listed 164 TCR beta chains as associated with cytomegalovirus. Because some donors lacked HLA typing at each locus, the association tests relied only on the typed subset. Because the 87-base-pair reads could not distinguish some IMGT-functional V segments, including TRBV6-2 and TRBV6-3, those segments were excluded.

In regard to this clone: Its antigen is still unknown. Base qualities are not recorded, but no much larger clone differs from it by a single base.

Library method: the immunoSEQ multiplex PCR assay. For the multiplex PCR, a mixture combining 60 forward primers for TCR Vbeta segments and 13 reverse primers for TCR Jbeta segments was used. Amplification of the CDR3 region of rearranged TCR beta genes was performed with a multiplex PCR assay on genomic DNA. On the Illumina HiSeq System, the amplified TCR beta libraries were sequenced as 87-base-pair reads. The authors' pipeline ran thus. Across the 500 to 700 repertoires, a later analysis counted approximately 83 million unique TCR beta chains, around 10 million of which were shared by at least two donors. Raw reads were error-corrected and collapsed into unique sequences by a nearest-neighbor algorithm in which closely related sequences were merged to remove PCR and sequencing errors. V, D and J gene segments were assigned by aligning CDR3 sequences to IMGT reference sequences. For a sequence to be retained, a match of at least six nucleotides was required to both a V gene segment and a J gene segment. Rearrangements were called productive when the CDR3 lacked stop codons and stayed in frame with V and J; all others were non-productive. Following IMGT convention, CDR3 was defined as the stretch from the second conserved V-encoded cysteine to the conserved J-encoded phenylalanine. The earlier analysis of about 570 of the donors excluded any sequence lacking an unambiguous match to a single V gene segment. An earlier analysis of fewer than 750 of the donors called V segments functional above 56.7% productive rearrangements and segregating when the between-donor standard deviation exceeded 5%. A statistical classification framework was built for diagnosing cytomegalovirus status from the catalog of TCR beta chain sequences. V and J gene assignment, in a later analysis, came from comparing TCR nucleotide sequences with IMGT/GENE-DB human TR gene sequences. The TCRdist pipeline was used in a later analysis to assign CDR3 sequences and most-parsimonious VDJ recombination scenarios. In a later analysis, every TCR beta chain was defined by the combination of its CDR3 amino acid sequence and its V-gene family, and reads without a unique V-gene family were dropped. A later analysis removed 450 to 600 highly shared, low-generation-probability nucleotide sequences to deal with suspected cross-contamination and a sequencing artifact. For each public chain, a later analysis derived a clonal expansion index from normalized ranks of inferred template counts within each repertoire. A later analysis computed generation probabilities with a VDJ recombination model fitted to out-of-frame rearrangements, and checked the results against IGoR. In a later analysis, TCR-TCR, TCR-HLA and TCR-CMV co-occurrence was scored with hypergeometric tests, and a repertoire-size bias correction was applied to TCR pairs. False discovery rates were estimated in a later analysis by permuting HLA or CMV assignments 20 times. In a later analysis, co-occurring TCRs were grouped with DBSCAN, and TCRdist sequence similarity was added when clustering was performed within HLA-allele-positive subsets. Repertoires with fewer than 30,000 or more than 120,000 public chains, plus five repertoires with anomalous nucleotide sharing, were excluded from co-occurrence clustering. TCRdb obtained this table from immuneACCESS and retained in-frame rearrangements with V and J assigned. These tables miss some clones; where compared with another copy, unresolved V genes account for less than half of the shortfall, and the remainder is unexplained. That table gives V, J and clone size, and the DNA gave D and trimming. The sample yields some 190,000 clones; 87% were counted once. The ten top clones hold 0.9% to 1.2% of the sample.

The cohort comprised some 730 healthy bone marrow donors. Cohort members were all nominally healthy when sampled, although unrecorded immune exposures were likely present. The donor was CMV seronegative and belonged to the group of roughly 330 seronegative cohort members. A peripheral blood sample was collected from each donor, and TCR beta sequencing was performed on peripheral blood mononuclear cells. Genomic DNA extraction from the blood cell samples was performed with the Qiagen DNeasy Blood Extraction Kit. The CDR3 starts with the cysteine, ends with the phenylalanine, and has 13 residues. Solely the CDR3 DNA is kept, with 39 bases framed from the first base. Relative to germline, V is 2 bases shorter and J is 7 bases shorter, with 12 bases between their ends. The germline V gene supplies CDR1 LGHNA and CDR2 YNFKEQ.

Sequencing used PBMCs. The sequence came from a boy aged 2-9 years in good health and CMV-seronegative. This chain joins TRBV4-2 to TRBJ2-7, with no D gene named confidently. The sequence in DNA is TGTGCCAGCAGCCAATCGACACGTTGGGAGCAGTACTTC. Its coded protein is CASSQSTRWEQYF.